The T cell receptor (beta chain) under discussion was sequenced for a study of cytomegalovirus exposure and HLA in healthy donors (dated by TCRdb to 2016 to 2017). With regard to the full study: According to an earlier analysis of a few hundred of the donors, about 179 million T cells yielded 120 million or so unique TCR beta sequences and about 280 Gb of sequence data. About 280 gigabases of sequencing data and approximately 92 million unique TCR sequences made up an early release that covered around 640 HLA-typed donors. Of the 350 to 450 genotyped donors, about 80% fell in the genetic ancestry cluster associated with self-reported Caucasian donors. The study aimed to test whether signatures of past pathogen exposure could be identified by cataloging public T cell receptors. The study profiled the T cell repertoires of hundreds of subjects by immunosequencing and related them to cytomegalovirus serostatus. A separate validation cohort of over 95 different subjects was used in addition to the approximately 640-subject first cohort. The study combined high-throughput TCR immunosequencing, statistical association of individual TCRs with disease status, and machine learning to predict cytomegalovirus infection status. A later analysis re-analyzed previously published TCR beta repertoires from 600 to 850 donors and added high-resolution HLA genotyping to study TCR occurrence patterns. Rather than drawing on any new phenotypic data, the later analysis identified candidate immune exposures from TCR beta sequences and the way those sequences occurred across donors. To decide whether each TCR beta V gene segment behaved as functional or pseudogenic, an earlier analysis of 587 of the donors relied on high-throughput TCR beta sequencing. Donor age, sex, ethnicity and CMV serostatus were collected together with the repertoire data. A later genetic analysis used genome-wide SNP genotypes for about 55% of the 666 donors, treating that subset as a discovery cohort. All discovery cohort repertoires had been generated using a single sequencing platform. Both class I and class II loci were covered by HLA typing, at four-digit resolution. Typing coverage differed by locus: A, B, C, DRB1 and DQB1 were typed in roughly 620-630 donors, DQA1 in 522, DPA1 in 600 to 610, and DPB1 in 400 to 480. Roughly 5 DR-DQ haplotypes were handled as single units for association and clustering, since linkage in the cohort was strong. On average, roughly 240,000 unique TCR beta nucleotide sequences were sequenced per donor among 398 genotyped donors of the cohort, with roughly 19% of those sequences being non-productive. The research as a whole found: A few of the identified cytomegalovirus-associated TCR beta chains were confirmed in vitro to be specific for cytomegalovirus antigens. Most CMV-associated TCR beta chains appeared to be HLA-restricted in a later analysis, and the HLA associations seemed to be driven largely by CMV exposure. Because HLA typing was unavailable for some donors at each locus, only the typed subset was used in association tests. The sequencing pipeline was judged likely to have produced a cluster of highly shared sequence variants as a technical artifact. A further reported finding was that TCR beta sequences accurately predicted the HLA-A and HLA-B alleles for most subjects in the first cohort. The only immune exposure information available for the cohort was CMV serostatus. The earlier analysis of approximately 540 of the donors excluded seventeen rarely observed V segments, including chromosome 9 orphons, because counts were too low. According to a later analysis, TCR association rates differed among HLA loci, with DRB1 alleles showing the most associated TCRs and HLA-C alleles showing the fewest. A later genetic analysis associated a missense DCLRE1C variant with V-gene and J-gene trimming of TCR beta chains, and an independent cohort replicated the association. When HLA alleles, especially DR and DQ, strongly co-occurred, attributing TCR associations to individual alleles was difficult. While some public TCRs were present in many individuals, most TCR sequences turned up only very rarely across donors. The 87-base-pair reads could not distinguish some IMGT-functional V segments, including TRBV6-2 and TRBV6-3, so those segments were excluded. A total of roughly 160 TCR beta chains were listed by the study as associated with cytomegalovirus. In a later analysis, HLA-associated TCR beta chains were found to be more clonally expanded and to have lower generation probabilities than equally common non-associated chains. Presence/absence analyses assumed roughly uniform sequencing depth across donors, an assumption that may not hold. Linkage disequilibrium might explain the correlated functional status among segregating V segments, but an unknown experimental factor could not be excluded. A later analysis associated 15,000 to 20,000 TCR beta sequences with specific HLA alleles at a false discovery rate of 0.05. A later genetic analysis reported fewer N-insertions in productive TCRs among donors in an Asian-associated ancestry cluster than the roughly 700-donor mean. According to a later analysis, parvovirus B19, influenza, CMV and Epstein-Barr virus appeared linked to several top co-occurrence clusters. It was suggested by the authors that the approach could potentially be generalized to other disease states and immunological phenotypes. Broadly in line with IMGT annotations, most TCR beta V segments showed up in productive rearrangements about 90% or about 30% of the time in an earlier analysis of a few hundred of the donors. Cytomegalovirus status was reported to be diagnosed by the classifier with high specificity and sensitivity in both the original and validation cohorts. Only TCR beta chains were sequenced in this cohort, and the absence of alpha or paired-chain data limited detectable features.

The cohort consisted of 650 to 700 healthy bone marrow donors. Cohort members were all nominally healthy when sampled, although unrecorded immune exposures were likely present. The donor tested CMV seronegative and was one of the 352 seronegative cohort members. Every donor gave a peripheral blood sample, and the peripheral blood mononuclear cells from that sample were used for TCR beta sequencing. Genomic DNA extraction from the blood cell samples was performed with the Qiagen DNeasy Blood Extraction Kit. The library was made by the immunoSEQ multiplex PCR assay. For the multiplex PCR, a mixture combining 60 forward primers for TCR Vbeta segments and 13 reverse primers for TCR Jbeta segments was used. Amplification of the CDR3 region of rearranged TCR beta genes was performed with a multiplex PCR assay on genomic DNA. On the Illumina HiSeq System, the amplified TCR beta libraries were sequenced as 87-base-pair reads. Turning to the authors' computational methods: A later analysis tallied 75 million to 95 million unique TCR beta chains across the 666 repertoires, and approximately 11 million of those chains were shared by two or more donors. To remove PCR and sequencing errors, raw reads were error-corrected and collapsed into unique sequences using a nearest-neighbor algorithm that merged closely related sequences. CDR3 sequences were aligned to IMGT reference sequences to assign V, D and J gene segments. For a sequence to be retained, a match of at least six nucleotides to both a V gene segment and a J gene segment was required. Rearrangements were classified as productive when the CDR3 lacked stop codons and remained in frame with V and J, and all other rearrangements were classified as non-productive. CDR3 was defined by IMGT convention, running from the second conserved V-encoded cysteine to the conserved J-encoded phenylalanine. The earlier analysis of fewer than 700 of the donors excluded sequences that lacked an unambiguous match to a single V gene segment. An earlier analysis of fewer than 650 of the donors classified V segments as functional when productive rearrangements were above 56.7% and as segregating when the standard deviation between donors was above 5%. A statistical classification framework was built for diagnosing cytomegalovirus status from the catalog of TCR beta chain sequences. V and J gene assignment, in a later analysis, came from comparing TCR nucleotide sequences with IMGT/GENE-DB human TR gene sequences. Using the TCRdist pipeline, a later analysis assigned CDR3 sequences along with most-parsimonious VDJ recombination scenarios. In a later analysis, every TCR beta chain was defined by the combination of its CDR3 amino acid sequence and its V-gene family, and reads without a unique V-gene family were dropped. In a later analysis, several hundred highly shared, low-generation-probability nucleotide sequences were removed to address suspected cross-contamination and a sequencing artifact. A later analysis calculated a clonal expansion index for each public chain from normalized within-repertoire ranks of inferred template counts. In a later analysis, generation probabilities were computed using a VDJ recombination model fitted to out-of-frame rearrangements, and the results were checked against IGoR. In a later analysis, hypergeometric tests were used to score TCR-TCR, TCR-HLA and TCR-CMV co-occurrence, with a repertoire-size bias correction applied to TCR pairs. To estimate false discovery rates, a later analysis permuted the HLA or CMV assignments 20 times. In a later analysis, co-occurring TCRs were grouped using DBSCAN, and TCRdist sequence similarity was added for clustering within HLA-allele-positive subsets. Repertoires with fewer than 30,000 or more than 120,000 public chains, plus five repertoires with anomalous nucleotide sharing, were excluded from co-occurrence clustering. Drawn from immuneACCESS, this table holds only the in-frame rearrangements with V and J called that TCRdb kept. Clones are partly lost; checked studies trace under half to an unresolved V gene and leave the rest unexplained. V and J calls and clone size follow that table, whereas D and trimming were derived from the DNA. The sample profile shows some 220,000 clones; about 89% of them were found once. The ten largest make up 0.9% to 1.1% of the sample.

On this clone itself: Its antigen remains undetermined. There are no base qualities to consult, and no much larger clone falls within one base.

The CDR3 covers 16 residues, taking in both the cysteine and the phenylalanine. Only the CDR3 part of the read is kept: 48 bases, read in frame from the first base. The junction shows trimming of 4 bases on V and 7 bases on J, plus 22 bases between the germline ends. CDR1 and CDR2 are read off the germline V gene (reference sequence) as GTSNPN and SVGIG. Sequencing was done on a sample of PBMCs. The sequence came from a woman in her late teens or twenties in good health and CMV-seronegative. In this chain, TRBV30 is recombined with TRBJ1-4; no D gene can be assigned with confidence. The DNA sequence reads TGTGCCTGGACCCTTCAGAGTGGTAGGCTAGGTGAAAAACTGTTTTTT. Its coded protein is CAWTLQSGRLGEKLFF.